These 18 T cell receptor beta chains were sequenced from one sample in a study of T cell changes during pregnancy in multiple sclerosis. The data were produced by immunoSEQ multiplex PCR, yet TCRdb's version contains in-frame clones alone and is incomplete. The table shows roughly 30,000 clones, with roughly 88% occurring only once. The sequencing here drew on CD4+ T cells from peripheral blood mononuclear cells, taken in the first trimester of pregnancy. The receptors stem from a female donor in good health, enrolled as a control in a pregnancy study.

This clone was detected only once. V usage is TRBV7-8 and J usage is TRBJ2-3, with 9 bases fitting TRBD2. The V gene end was trimmed by 6 bases and the J gene end by 0 bases; junction bases not matched to a gene: 7. The CDR3 is 16 residues long. The germline gives CDR1 SGHVS, CDR2 FQNEAQ. The CDR3 sequence is CASRFRLAVSTDTQYF. CDR3 sequence (DNA): TGTGCCAGCAGGTTCCGACTAGCGGTTAGCACAGATACGCAGTATTTT.

The chain joins TRBV7-3 to TRBJ2-1; 7 bases are shared with TRBD1. The CDR3 is 16 amino acids. Germline trimming cut 6 bases from V and 0 bases from J; bases unmatched to any gene: 8. Germline CDR1 SGHTA, CDR2 FQGTGA. The CDR3 loop reads CASSPTTGASYNEQFF. Written as DNA, the CDR3 is TGTGCCAGCAGTCCGACCACAGGGGCCTCCTACAATGAGCAGTTCTTC.

DNA for the CDR3: TGTGCCATCACTCAGGGGGCTAACTATGGCTACACCTTC. Amino acids: CAITQGANYGYTF. The chain couples TRBV10-3 to TRBJ1-2, with TRBD1 matching over 7 bases. The trim removed 7 bases at V and 0 bases at J, leaving 2 bases unmatched. This CDR3 contains 13 residues. Germline CDR1 reads ENHRY; CDR2 reads SYGVKD.

This chain connects TRBV9 to TRBJ1-4; 8 bases map to TRBD1. The length of the CDR3 is 15 residues. From germline, CDR1 is SGDLS and CDR2 YYNGEE. V gave up 3 bases and J gave up 6 bases; unmatched junction bases: 7. The CDR3 is CASSGTGTGDEKLFF. The DNA of the CDR3 is TGTGCCAGCAGCGGAACCGGGACAGGTGATGAAAAACTGTTTTTT.

This clone occurred a few times. This sequence joins TRBV25-1 and TRBJ1-4, with D tentatively TRBD1 (5 bases). With 1 base removed from V and 6 bases from J, the gap between germline ends came to 12 bases. The CDR3 covers 15 residues. CDR1 and CDR2 (germline): MGHDK, SYGVNS. CDR3 bases: TGTGCCAGCAGTGAATCGCAGGGATCGGATGAAAAACTGTTTTTT. Its translation is CASSESQGSDEKLFF.

The chain carries TRBV6-5 and TRBJ1-2; possibly TRBD1 for D (5 bases). Looked up from germline, CDR1 is MNHEY and CDR2 is SVGAGI. The CDR3 loop spans 13 amino acids. Trimming took off 2 bases at V and 5 bases at J, with 9 bases between the two ends. The chain's CDR3 is CASSYRQGYGYTF. DNA of the CDR3: TGTGCCAGCAGTTACCGGCAGGGTTATGGCTACACCTTC.

The chain recombines TRBV30 with TRBJ1-2; 9 bases are a match to TRBD1. Looked up from germline, CDR1 is GTSNPN and CDR2 is SVGIG (reference sequence). The V segment lost 4 bases and the J segment 1 base; nucleotides outside the gene matches: 7. The CDR3 runs to 15 residues. The DNA for the CDR3 is TGTGCCTGGACGATCACAGGGGGCCGTAACTATGGCTACACCTTC. Its translation: CAWTITGGRNYGYTF. Full variable domain (missing parts from reference TRBV30 and TRBJ1-2): SQTIHQWPATLVQPVGSPLSLECTVEGTSNPNLYWYRQAAGRGLQLLFYSVGIGQISSEVPQNLSASRPQDRQFILSSKKLLLSDSGFYLCAWTITGGRNYGYTFGSGTRLTVV.

This chain links TRBV18 with TRBJ2-1; TRBD1 might be the D (5 bases). Germline loops: CDR1 KGHSH, CDR2 LQKENI. Between the trimmed V and J ends, which lost 2 bases and 4 bases, there was a span of 12 bases. The CDR3 runs to 15 residues. The CDR3 region is CASSPGPRAYNEQFF. The DNA of the CDR3 is TGTGCCAGCTCACCAGGGCCCAGGGCGTACAATGAGCAGTTCTTC.

The chain joins TRBV2 to TRBJ1-3; the match to TRBD1 covers 8 bases. The J segment lost 4 bases and the V segment lost 5 bases, leaving 7 bases of the junction unmatched. Germline CDR1 is SNHLY and CDR2 is FYNNEI. This CDR3 region has 15 residues. The CDR3 reads CASSSQTGDGNTIYF. The CDR3 nucleotides read TGTGCCAGCAGTTCCCAGACAGGGGACGGAAACACCATATATTTT.

The V gene is TRBV30, the J gene TRBJ1-3; D gene uncertain. V lost 1 base and J 4 bases, leaving 8 bases between the germline ends. CDR3 length equals 13 residues. Germline-derived CDR1 and CDR2 are GTSNPN and SVGIG (reference sequence). DNA of the CDR3: TGTGCCTGGAGTGCTCTATCCGGAAACACCATATATTTT. Translation: CAWSALSGNTIYF. The full variable domain, with the rest looked up from reference TRBV30 and TRBJ1-3, is SQTIHQWPATLVQPVGSPLSLECTVEGTSNPNLYWYRQAAGRGLQLLFYSVGIGQISSEVPQNLSASRPQDRQFILSSKKLLLSDSGFYLCAWSALSGNTIYFGEGSWLTVV.

This rearrangement joins TRBV11-2 to TRBJ2-5; D remains ambiguous. Germline V lookup: CDR1 SGHAT, CDR2 FQNNGV. This CDR3 spans 14 amino acids. Trimming removed 7 bases from V and 5 bases from J, with 17 bases in between. DNA for the CDR3: TGTGCCAGCAAATCAGGAATGGCAATGGAGACCCAGTACTTC. As protein: CASKSGMAMETQYF.

This chain connects TRBV7-6 to TRBJ1-6; possibly TRBD1 for D (6 bases). The CDR3 is 16 amino acids. V was trimmed by 3 bases and J by 7 bases, leaving 16 bases between them. Germline V gene data show CDR1 as SGHVS and CDR2 as FNYEAQ. In nucleotides, the CDR3 is TGTGCCAGCAGCTTGGGCCGGGCTACAGGGAATTCACCCCTCCACTTT. It yields the protein CASSLGRATGNSPLHF. Drawing the rest from reference TRBV7-6 and TRBJ1-6, the complete variable domain is GAGVSQSPRYKVTKRGQDVALRCDPISGHVSLYWYRQALGQGPEFLTYFNYEAQQDKSGLPNDRFSAERPEGSISTLTIQRTEQRDSAMYRCASSLGRATGNSPLHFGNGTRLTVT.

The rearrangement links TRBV6-5 to TRBJ1-1, with D maybe TRBD1 (6 bases). The CDR3 runs to 15 residues. V lost 5 bases and J 4 bases, leaving 17 bases between the germline ends. Germline V gene lookup returns CDR1 MNHEY and CDR2 SVGAGI. The CDR3 sequence is CASSTPGGAITEAFF. The CDR3 DNA is TGTGCCAGCAGTACCCCGGGGGGGGCTATCACTGAAGCTTTCTTT.

This sequence joins TRBV5-6 and TRBJ2-7; 9 nucleotides agree with TRBD2. This CDR3 is 13 amino acids long. Germline values: CDR1 SGHDT, CDR2 YYEEEE. Germline trimming cut 5 bases from V and 6 bases from J; bases unmatched to any gene: 6. This chain's CDR3 is CASRRRGGGEQYF. CDR3 nucleotides: TGTGCCAGCAGACGGCGGGGGGGTGGCGAGCAGTACTTC. Full variable domain (missing parts from reference TRBV5-6 and TRBJ2-7): DAGVTQSPTHLIKTRGQQVTLRCSPKSGHDTVSWYQQALGQGPQFIFQYYEEEERQRGNFPDRFSGHQFPNYSSELNVNALLLGDSALYLCASRRRGGGEQYFGPGTRLTVT.

The chain uses TRBV6-5 and TRBJ1-4; D not certain. The ends were cut back, 5 bases at V and 7 bases at J, with 11 bases in the middle. The V gene's germline CDR1 is MNHEY and CDR2 SVGAGI. The CDR3 sequence is 13 residues long. The CDR3 spells CASSGPLGEKLFF. The CDR3 DNA reads as TGTGCCAGCAGTGGTCCCCTAGGTGAAAAACTGTTTTTT.

The gene calls are TRBV5-1 and TRBJ1-1, with TRBD1 as a possible D gene (6 bases). CDR3 length equals 14 residues. Germline CDR1 and CDR2: SGHRS and YFSETQ. With 4 bases removed from V and 1 base from J, the gap between germline ends came to 11 bases. As DNA, the CDR3 is TGCGCCAGCAGCGTGACAGGAGAGAACACTGAAGCTTTCTTT. Translating gives CASSVTGENTEAFF.

V and J are TRBV5-4 and TRBJ2-3; possibly TRBD2 for D (7 bases). From germline, CDR1 is SGHNT and CDR2 YYREEE (reference sequence). Trimming removed 1 base at V and 3 bases at J, with 15 bases between. The CDR3 length is 16 residues. CDR3 region: CASSLFRGAETDTQYF. DNA for the CDR3: TGTGCCAGCAGCTTGTTTCGGGGGGCGGAGACAGATACGCAGTATTTT.

This clone was seen only once. The chain links TRBV5-1 to TRBJ1-1; 7 bases map to TRBD1. There are 13 residues in the CDR3. Per the germline V gene, CDR1 is SGHRS and CDR2 is YFSETQ. V lost 0 bases and J lost 10; bases outside the gene matches: 6. The DNA for the CDR3 is TGCGCCAGCAGCTTGGATACAGGGGATCGAGCTTTCTTT. This codes for CASSLDTGDRAFF.